The text below deals with one T cell receptor beta chain. The data were obtained in a study of Ad26.COV2.S vaccination and SARS-CoV-2 variants. TCRdb's copy holds only in-frame clones and misses some; the assay was immunoSEQ multiplex PCR. The table lists about 410,000 clones, approximately 91% of them singletons. As to treatment: over 15 received Ad26.COV2.S at low or high dose, single or two shots; about five received placebo; per-sample allocation not given. On day 63 after the first injection, vaccine and placebo recipients gave samples. CDR1 ENHRY and CDR2 SYGVKD come from the germline V gene. The CDR3 is 14 amino acids. V gave up 8 bases and J gave up 3 bases, with 15 bases separating them.

V gene TRBV10-3 combines with J gene TRBJ2-3; no clear D. The source of this sequence is a person aged 18-60 years who received the Ad26.COV2.S COVID-19 vaccine or a placebo. The sample in question was peripheral blood, obtained in a trial of Ad26.COV2.S vaccine versus placebo. The CDR3 loop is CAILGGLETDTQYF. CDR3 nucleotides: TGTGCCATCTTAGGCGGCCTTGAGACAGATACGCAGTATTTT.